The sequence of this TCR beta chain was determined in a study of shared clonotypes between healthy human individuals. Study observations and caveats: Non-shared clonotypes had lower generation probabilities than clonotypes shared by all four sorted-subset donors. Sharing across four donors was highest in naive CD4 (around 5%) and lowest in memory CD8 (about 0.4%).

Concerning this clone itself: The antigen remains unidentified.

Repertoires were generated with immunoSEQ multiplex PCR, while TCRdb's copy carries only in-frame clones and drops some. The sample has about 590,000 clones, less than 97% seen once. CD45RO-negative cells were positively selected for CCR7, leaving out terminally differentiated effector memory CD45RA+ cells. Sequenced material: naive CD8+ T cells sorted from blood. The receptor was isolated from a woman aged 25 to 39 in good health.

The CDR3 nucleotides read TGTGCCAGCAGTTTTGTCAGGGAAAAAGATACGCAGTATTTT. Its protein product is CASSFVREKDTQYF. The chain recombines TRBV28 with TRBJ2-3; TRBD1 might be the D (5 bases). The germline CDR1 and CDR2 sequences are MDHEN and SYDVKM. This CDR3 contains 14 residues. V dropped 3 bases and J dropped 5 bases, with 12 bases sitting between them.